These 21 T cell receptor beta chains were all obtained from the same sample, sequenced in a study of shared clonotypes between healthy human individuals (dated by TCRdb to 2020 to 2021). The method was the immunoSEQ multiplex PCR assay. What TCRdb holds here is the immuneACCESS table cut down to in-frame rearrangements. Part of the clones is not present; checked against another copy, under half of the missing clones reflect an unresolved V gene, and the others are unexplained. The sample table contains 2.3 million or so clones; only one count was recorded for about 92% of them. The ten largest clones represent 0.39% of the sample. Sequenced input: naive CD4+ T cells from PBMCs. Read against the paper, the sample's cell subset or site label means: CD45RA+ positively selected. These receptors were obtained from a man aged 18 to 29 in good health. Some clones in this sample may be carry-over from other donors' samples.

The rearrangement uses TRBV9 and TRBJ2-5; D not resolved. The CDR3 covers 14 residues. CDR1 and CDR2 (germline): SGDLS, YYNGEE. Trimming removed 2 bases from V and 5 bases from J, with 13 bases in between. This CDR3 reads CASSVLGIAETQYF. Written as DNA, the CDR3 is TGTGCCAGCAGCGTTTTGGGCATTGCGGAGACCCAGTACTTC. The variable domain in full, completed from reference TRBV9 and TRBJ2-5, reads DSGVTQTPKHLITATGQRVTLRCSPRSGDLSVYWYQQSLDQGLQFLIQYYNGEERAKGNILERFSAQQFPDLHSELNLSSLELGDSALYFCASSVLGIAETQYFGPGTRLLVL.

The gene calls are TRBV7-9 and TRBJ1-1; D call uncertain. V lost 1 base and J lost 4, with 10 bases in between. CDR1 SEHNR and CDR2 FQNEAQ come from the germline V gene (reference sequence). The CDR3 totals 14 residues. CDR3 sequence: CASSLGEYGTEAFF. The CDR3, as DNA: TGTGCCAGCAGCTTAGGCGAGTATGGCACTGAAGCTTTCTTT.

This chain links TRBV18 with TRBJ2-1; 9 positions match TRBD1. From germline, CDR1 is KGHSH and CDR2 LQKENI. V shed 3 bases and J 8 bases; nucleotides not matched to a gene: 8. This CDR3 is built from 15 residues. The CDR3 nucleotides read TGTGCCAGCTCACCTCCGGGACAGGGTTCCCATGAGCAGTTCTTC. Translation gives CASSPPGQGSHEQFF.

V usage is TRBV28 and J usage is TRBJ1-5; D is perhaps TRBD1 (6 bases). The ends were cut back, 8 bases at V and 5 bases at J, with 13 bases in the middle. The CDR3 contains 13 residues. CDR1 is MDHEN, CDR2 SYDVKM, per germline. The CDR3, as DNA: TGTGCCAGCCTCACAGGGCGATATCAGCCCCAGCATTTT. Protein sequence: CASLTGRYQPQHF.

This clone was counted only a few times. The V call is TRBV2, the J call TRBJ1-2; D call uncertain. The V gene lost 3 bases and the J gene lost 5 bases, with 4 bases spanning the gap. The CDR3 loop spans 11 amino acids. Germline values: CDR1 SNHLY, CDR2 FYNNEI. Here the CDR3 reads CASSDQYGYTF. For the CDR3, the DNA is TGTGCCAGCAGTGATCAGTATGGCTACACCTTC. The full variable domain, in which reference TRBV2 and TRBJ1-2 provide the parts outside the CDR3, is EPEVTQTPSHQVTQMGQEVILRCVPISNHLYFYWYRQILGQKVEFLVSFYNNEISEKSEIFDDQFSVERPDGSNFTLKIRSTKLEDSAMYFCASSDQYGYTFGSGTRLTVV.

To note about this clone: Distinct nucleotide sequences in the sample also encode this CDR3. The chain recombines TRBV5-1 with TRBJ2-1; D is unresolved. Trimming shortened V by 3 bases and J by 4 bases, and 8 bases separated the two germline ends. The CDR3 has 13 residues. The germline V gene encodes CDR1 SGHRS and CDR2 YFSETQ. The CDR3, as DNA: TGCGCCAGCAGCTCTCAAGGATACAATGAGCAGTTCTTC. Translated, it gives CASSSQGYNEQFF.

The chain carries TRBV7-7 and TRBJ2-7, with 9 bases aligning to TRBD1. Germline V CDR1 and CDR2: SSHAT, FNYEAQ (reference sequence). CDR3 length: 14 amino acids. Unmatched junction bases numbered 7, after V lost 4 bases and J lost 6 bases. Here the CDR3 DNA reads TGTGCCAGCAGCTCCAACCCGACAGGGGGCGAGCAGTACTTC. As protein: CASSSNPTGGEQYF.

V gene TRBV15 combines with J gene TRBJ2-6, with a weak D call TRBD1 (6 bases). Germline CDR1 reads LNHNV; CDR2 reads YYDKDF (reference sequence). This CDR3 region has 16 residues. Between the trimmed V and J ends, which lost 4 bases and 0 bases, there was a span of 10 bases. CDR3 sequence (DNA): TGTGCCACCAGCAAGGACAGAAGCTCTGGGGCCAACGTCCTGACTTTC. Translated, it gives CATSKDRSSGANVLTF.

This clone has only one observation. This sequence joins TRBV19 and TRBJ1-1; no firm D call. Germline V gene sequence: CDR1 LNHDA, CDR2 SQIVND (reference sequence). This CDR3 region has 15 residues. The V end was cut by 3 bases, the J end by 0 bases, with 11 bases between. The CDR3 is CASSILSQMNTEAFF. The CDR3 nucleotides are TGTGCCAGTAGTATTCTGAGCCAGATGAACACTGAAGCTTTCTTT.

The gene calls are TRBV7-9 and TRBJ2-7, with a tentative D call TRBD1 (6 bases). The CDR3 consists of 13 residues. CDR1 and CDR2 (germline): SEHNR, FQNEAQ (reference sequence). Between the trimmed V and J ends, which lost 5 bases and 2 bases, there was a span of 10 bases. DNA for the CDR3: TGTGCCAGCAGCCGGGCAGGGGCCTACGAGCAGTACTTC. Amino acid sequence: CASSRAGAYEQYF.

The genes are TRBV15 and TRBJ2-1; 8 bases agree with TRBD2. The CDR3 is 15 amino acids. J lost 15 bases, V lost 3 bases, and 16 bases had no gene match. Germline lookup yields CDR1 LNHNV and CDR2 YYDKDF (reference sequence). CDR3 sequence reads: CATSRGSGSSDVLFF. The CDR3 bases are TGTGCCACCAGCAGGGGAAGCGGGAGTTCTGATGTTCTGTTCTTC. The variable domain in full, with the rest retrieved from reference TRBV15 and TRBJ2-1, is DAMVIQNPRYQVTQFGKPVTLSCSQTLNHNVMYWYQQKSSQAPKLLFHYYDKDFNNEADTPDNFQSRRPNTSFCFLDIRSPGLGDTAMYLCATSRGSGSSDVLFFGPGTRLTVL.

The V gene is TRBV18, the J gene TRBJ1-4; no clear D. Germline V gene data show CDR1 as KGHSH and CDR2 as LQKENI. V was shortened by 4 bases and J by 7 bases, with 16 bases between the two germline ends. This CDR3 is built from 15 residues. The CDR3 loop is CASSHGRAEAEKLFF. CDR3 in DNA: TGTGCCAGCTCACACGGACGGGCCGAGGCTGAAAAACTGTTTTTT.

The V gene is TRBV9, the J gene TRBJ2-3; D not certain. Germline CDR1 is SGDLS and CDR2 is YYNGEE. This CDR3 contains 14 residues. V was pared by 0 bases and J by 5 bases, with 10 bases between. CDR3 nucleotides: TGTGCCAGCAGCGTAGTAGGCGTAGAAGATACGCAGTATTTT. Translation gives CASSVVGVEDTQYF.

This clone was counted only a few times. The chain is built from TRBV27 and TRBJ2-7; possible D gene TRBD2, 6 bases. Germline V lookup: CDR1 MNHEY, CDR2 SMNVEV (reference sequence). The CDR3 spans 12 residues. The V end was cut by 8 bases, the J end by 4 bases, with 12 bases between. CDR3 loop: CASHGGEYEQYF. The CDR3, as DNA: TGTGCCAGCCACGGGGGAGAATACGAGCAGTACTTC.

V and J are TRBV29-1 and TRBJ2-5, with 11 nucleotides matching TRBD1. V shed 7 bases and J 1 base; nucleotides not matched to a gene: 5. Per the germline V gene, CDR1 is SQVTM and CDR2 is ANQGSEA. The CDR3 is 14 residues long. CDR3 in amino acids: CSARDRGTQETQYF. DNA of the CDR3: TGCAGCGCCAGGGACAGGGGGACCCAAGAGACCCAGTACTTC.

The V and J genes are TRBV6-5 and TRBJ2-7, with D uncertain. V lost 0 bases to trimming and J lost 13 bases, with 16 bases between them. CDR1 and CDR2 (germline): MNHEY, SVGAGI. The CDR3 loop spans 13 amino acids. CDR3: CASSYSRLGRIYF. DNA of the CDR3: TGTGCCAGCAGTTACTCTCGTTTGGGCCGGATATACTTC.

Comment on this clone: Other DNA sequences from this sample encode an identical CDR3 as well. The chain links TRBV5-4 to TRBJ2-5; D gene ambiguous. The V end lost 3 bases, the J end lost 1 base, and 4 bases lay between the germline ends. Germline loops: CDR1 SGHNT, CDR2 YYREEE (reference sequence). The CDR3 extends over 12 amino acids. CDR3 loop: CASSSVQETQYF. CDR3 nucleotides: TGTGCCAGCAGCTCGGTCCAAGAGACCCAGTACTTC.

This clone has only one observation. The same CDR3 also results from other DNA sequences found in this sample. This chain links TRBV7-2 with TRBJ1-3, with D perhaps TRBD1 (5 bases). The germline gives CDR1 SGHTA, CDR2 FQGNSA. The V gene lost 1 base and the J gene lost 0 bases, with 7 bases spanning the gap. This CDR3 region has 15 residues. CDR3 DNA sequence: TGTGCCAGCAGCTTAGTGGGGGGCTCTGGAAACACCATATATTTT. It is translated as CASSLVGGSGNTIYF. The whole variable domain, filled in from reference TRBV7-2 and TRBJ1-3, reads GAGVSQSPSNKVTEKGKDVELRCDPISGHTALYWYRQSLGQGLEFLIYFQGNSAPDKSGLPSDRFSAERTGGSVSTLTIQRTQQEDSAVYLCASSLVGGSGNTIYFGEGSWLTVV.

The chain is built from TRBV6-5 and TRBJ1-1; possible D gene TRBD1, 5 bases. Germline values: CDR1 MNHEY, CDR2 SVGAGI. Trimming left V 1 base short and J 5 bases short, with 14 bases between. The length of the CDR3 is 15 residues. As DNA, the CDR3 is TGTGCCAGCAGTTACTGGGGACTGGGAAGAACTGAAGCTTTCTTT. It encodes CASSYWGLGRTEAFF.

Turning to this clone: Other DNA sequences in this sample translate to the same CDR3. This chain connects TRBV5-5 to TRBJ2-7; D might be TRBD2 (6 bases). This CDR3 has 12 residues. The germline CDR1 and CDR2 sequences are SGHKS and YYEKEE (reference sequence). V lost 1 base to trimming and J lost 6 bases, with 8 bases between them. CDR3 coding DNA: TGTGCCAGCAGCTTGCTGGGGGGCGAGCAGTACTTC. It translates to CASSLLGGEQYF. The variable domain in full, completed from reference TRBV5-5 and TRBJ2-7, reads DAGVTQSPTHLIKTRGQQVTLRCSPISGHKSVSWYQQVLGQGPQFIFQYYEKEERGRGNFPDRFSARQFPNYSSELNVNALLLGDSALYLCASSLLGGEQYFGPGTRLTVT.

This clone was found once. The J gene is TRBJ2-1, the V gene TRBV7-8; TRBD1 is a possible D gene (6 bases). Per the germline V gene, CDR1 is SGHVS and CDR2 is FQNEAQ. The germline V and J ends were trimmed by 1 base and 4 bases, with 23 bases remaining between them. This CDR3 has 19 residues. CDR3 DNA: TGTGCCAGCAGCTTAGTGGGTACAGGATTAGGGACACATTACAATGAGCAGTTCTTC. This gives the protein CASSLVGTGLGTHYNEQFF.